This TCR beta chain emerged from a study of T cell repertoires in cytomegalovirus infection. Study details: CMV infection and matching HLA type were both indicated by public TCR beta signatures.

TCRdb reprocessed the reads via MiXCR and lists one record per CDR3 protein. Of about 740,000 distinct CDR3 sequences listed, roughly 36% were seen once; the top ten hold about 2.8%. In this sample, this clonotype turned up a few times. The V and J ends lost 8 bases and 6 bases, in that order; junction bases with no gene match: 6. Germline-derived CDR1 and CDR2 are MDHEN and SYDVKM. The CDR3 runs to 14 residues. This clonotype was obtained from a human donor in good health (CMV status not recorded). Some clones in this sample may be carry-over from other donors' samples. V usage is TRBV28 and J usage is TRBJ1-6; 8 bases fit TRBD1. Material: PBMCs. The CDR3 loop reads CASWGTGANSPLHF. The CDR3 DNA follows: TGTGCCAGCTGGGGGACAGGAGCTAATTCACCCCTCCACTTT.